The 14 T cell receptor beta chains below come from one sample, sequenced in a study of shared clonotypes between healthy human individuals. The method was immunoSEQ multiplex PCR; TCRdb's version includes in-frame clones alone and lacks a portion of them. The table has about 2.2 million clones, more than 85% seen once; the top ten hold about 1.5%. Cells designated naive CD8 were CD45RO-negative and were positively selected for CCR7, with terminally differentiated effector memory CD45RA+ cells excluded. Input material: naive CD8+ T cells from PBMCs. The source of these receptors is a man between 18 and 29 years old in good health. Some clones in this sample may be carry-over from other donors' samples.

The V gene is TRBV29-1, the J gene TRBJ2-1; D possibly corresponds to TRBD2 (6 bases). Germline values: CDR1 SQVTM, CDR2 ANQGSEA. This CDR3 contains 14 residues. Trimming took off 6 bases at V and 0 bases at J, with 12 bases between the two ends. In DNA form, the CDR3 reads TGCAGCGTATCCGGAGGGGCCTCCTACAATGAGCAGTTCTTC. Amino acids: CSVSGGASYNEQFF.

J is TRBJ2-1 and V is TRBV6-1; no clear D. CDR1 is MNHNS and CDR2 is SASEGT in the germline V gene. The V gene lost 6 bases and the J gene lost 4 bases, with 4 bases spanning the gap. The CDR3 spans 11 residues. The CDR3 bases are TGTGCCAGCAGGTTATACAATGAGCAGTTCTTC. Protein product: CASRLYNEQFF.

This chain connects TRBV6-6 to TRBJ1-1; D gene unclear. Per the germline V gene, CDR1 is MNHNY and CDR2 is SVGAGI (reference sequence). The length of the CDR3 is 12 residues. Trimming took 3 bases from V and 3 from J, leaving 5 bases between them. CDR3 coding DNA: TGTGCCAGCAGTTATGGGGACACTGAAGCTTTCTTT. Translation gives CASSYGDTEAFF.

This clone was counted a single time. The CDR3 is CASSEAGGNTIYF. Here the CDR3 DNA reads TGTGCCAGCAGTGAAGCGGGTGGGAACACCATATATTTT. The chain recombines TRBV6-1 with TRBJ1-3, with D uncertain. The CDR3 has 13 residues. Trimming removed 0 bases from V and 7 bases from J, with 7 bases in between. Germline values: CDR1 MNHNS, CDR2 SASEGT.

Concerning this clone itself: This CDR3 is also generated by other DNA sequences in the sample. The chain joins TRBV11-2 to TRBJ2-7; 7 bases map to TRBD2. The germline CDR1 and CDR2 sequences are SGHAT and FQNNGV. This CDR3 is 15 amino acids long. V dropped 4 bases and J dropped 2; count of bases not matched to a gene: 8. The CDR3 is CASSSRTGGTYEQYF. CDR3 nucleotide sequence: TGTGCCAGCAGCTCTAGGACGGGGGGAACCTACGAGCAGTACTTC.

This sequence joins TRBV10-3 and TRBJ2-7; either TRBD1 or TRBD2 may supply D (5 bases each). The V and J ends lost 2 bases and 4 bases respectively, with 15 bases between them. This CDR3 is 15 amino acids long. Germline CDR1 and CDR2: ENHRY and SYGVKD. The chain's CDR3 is CAISEIPGRQYEQYF. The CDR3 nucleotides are TGTGCCATCAGTGAGATACCGGGACGGCAATACGAGCAGTACTTC.

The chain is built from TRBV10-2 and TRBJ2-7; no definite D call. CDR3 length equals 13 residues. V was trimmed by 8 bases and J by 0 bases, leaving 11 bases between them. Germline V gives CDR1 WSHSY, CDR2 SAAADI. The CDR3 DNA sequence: TGCGCCAGCCTCGAAGCGAACTCCTACGAGCAGTACTTC. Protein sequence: CASLEANSYEQYF.

The CDR3 reads CASSSLTDTQYF. CDR3 sequence (DNA): TGTGCCAGCAGCTCCCTCACAGATACGCAGTATTTT. The chain recombines TRBV7-6 with TRBJ2-3; unclear D gene. The CDR3 contains 12 residues. Deletions cut 4 bases from V and 2 bases from J, with 4 bases between. Germline V gene data show CDR1 as SGHVS and CDR2 as FNYEAQ.

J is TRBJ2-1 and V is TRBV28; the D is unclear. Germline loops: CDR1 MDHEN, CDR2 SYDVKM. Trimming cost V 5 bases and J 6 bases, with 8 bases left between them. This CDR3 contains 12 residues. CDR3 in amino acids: CASSLVGNEQFF. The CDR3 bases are TGTGCCAGCAGTCTAGTGGGCAATGAGCAGTTCTTC.

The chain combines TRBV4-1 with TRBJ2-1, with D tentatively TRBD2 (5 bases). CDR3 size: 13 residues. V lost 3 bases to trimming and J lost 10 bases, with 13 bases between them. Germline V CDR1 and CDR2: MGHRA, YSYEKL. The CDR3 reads CASSQALAGEQFF. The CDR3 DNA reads TGCGCCAGCAGCCAGGCTCTAGCAGGAGAGCAGTTCTTC.

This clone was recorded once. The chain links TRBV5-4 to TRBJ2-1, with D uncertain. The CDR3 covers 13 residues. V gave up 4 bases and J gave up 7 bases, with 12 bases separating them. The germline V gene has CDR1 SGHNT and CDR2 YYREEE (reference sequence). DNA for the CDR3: TGTGCCAGCAGCGGCAAGCAGGAGAATGAGCAGTTCTTC. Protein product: CASSGKQENEQFF. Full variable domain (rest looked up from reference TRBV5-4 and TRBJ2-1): ETGVTQSPTHLIKTRGQQVTLRCSSQSGHNTVSWYQQALGQGPQFIFQYYREEENGRGNFPPRFSGLQFPNYSSELNVNALELDDSALYLCASSGKQENEQFFGPGTRLTVL.

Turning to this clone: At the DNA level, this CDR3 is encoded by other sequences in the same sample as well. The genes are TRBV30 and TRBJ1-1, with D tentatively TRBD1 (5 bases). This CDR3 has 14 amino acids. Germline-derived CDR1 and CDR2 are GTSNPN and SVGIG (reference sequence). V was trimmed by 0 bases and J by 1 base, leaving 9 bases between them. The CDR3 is CAWSVAGGNTEAFF. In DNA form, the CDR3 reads TGTGCCTGGAGTGTAGCCGGGGGGAACACTGAAGCTTTCTTT.

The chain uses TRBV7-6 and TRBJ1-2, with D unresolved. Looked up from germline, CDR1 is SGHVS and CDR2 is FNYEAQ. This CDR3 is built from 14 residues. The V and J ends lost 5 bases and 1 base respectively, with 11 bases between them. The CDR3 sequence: CASSRRAINYGYTF. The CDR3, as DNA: TGTGCCAGCAGCCGCCGGGCCATTAACTATGGCTACACCTTC.

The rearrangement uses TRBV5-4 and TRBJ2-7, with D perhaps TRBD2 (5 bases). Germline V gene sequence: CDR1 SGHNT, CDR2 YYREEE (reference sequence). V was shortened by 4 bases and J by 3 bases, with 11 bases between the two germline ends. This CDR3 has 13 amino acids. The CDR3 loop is CASSPGSNYEQYF. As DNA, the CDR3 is TGTGCCAGCAGCCCGGGATCTAACTACGAGCAGTACTTC.